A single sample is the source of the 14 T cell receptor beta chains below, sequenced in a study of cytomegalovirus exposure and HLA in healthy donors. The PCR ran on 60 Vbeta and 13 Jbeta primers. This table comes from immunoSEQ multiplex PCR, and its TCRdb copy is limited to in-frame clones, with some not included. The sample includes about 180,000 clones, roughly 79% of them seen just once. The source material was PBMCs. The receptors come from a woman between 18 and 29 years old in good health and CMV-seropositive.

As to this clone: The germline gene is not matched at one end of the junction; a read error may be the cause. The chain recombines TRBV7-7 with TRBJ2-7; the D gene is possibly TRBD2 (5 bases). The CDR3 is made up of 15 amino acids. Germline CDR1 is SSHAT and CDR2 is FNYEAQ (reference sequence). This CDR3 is CASSLDRGPAYEQYF. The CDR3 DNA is TGTGCTAGCAGCTTAGATCGGGGTCCCGCCTACGAGCAGTACTTC.

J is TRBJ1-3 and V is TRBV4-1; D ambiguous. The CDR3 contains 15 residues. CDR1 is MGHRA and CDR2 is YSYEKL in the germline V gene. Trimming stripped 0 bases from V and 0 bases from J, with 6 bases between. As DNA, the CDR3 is TGCGCCAGCAGCCAAGACCGAGGCTCTGGAAACACCATATATTTT. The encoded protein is CASSQDRGSGNTIYF.

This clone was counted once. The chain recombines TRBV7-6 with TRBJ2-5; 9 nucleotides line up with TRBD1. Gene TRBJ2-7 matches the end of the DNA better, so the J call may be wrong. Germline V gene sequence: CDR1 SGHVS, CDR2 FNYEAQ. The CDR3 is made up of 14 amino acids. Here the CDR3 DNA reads TGTGCCAGCAGCGTGGACAGGGGCCCATACGAGCAGTACTTC. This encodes CASSVDRGPYEQYF.

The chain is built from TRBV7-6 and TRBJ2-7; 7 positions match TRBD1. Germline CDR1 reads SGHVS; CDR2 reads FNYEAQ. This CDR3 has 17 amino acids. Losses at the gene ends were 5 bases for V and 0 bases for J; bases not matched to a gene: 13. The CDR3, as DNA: TGTGCCAGCAGCCCCCGTGGGAAGGGGGCCATCTCCTACGAGCAGTACTTC. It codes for CASSPRGKGAISYEQYF.

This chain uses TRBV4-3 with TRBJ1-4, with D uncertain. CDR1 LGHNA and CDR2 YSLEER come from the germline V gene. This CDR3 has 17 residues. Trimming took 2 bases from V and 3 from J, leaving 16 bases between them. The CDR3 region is CASSQYTEGVANEKLFF. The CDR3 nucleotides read TGCGCCAGCAGCCAATACACAGAGGGTGTGGCTAATGAAAAACTGTTTTTT.

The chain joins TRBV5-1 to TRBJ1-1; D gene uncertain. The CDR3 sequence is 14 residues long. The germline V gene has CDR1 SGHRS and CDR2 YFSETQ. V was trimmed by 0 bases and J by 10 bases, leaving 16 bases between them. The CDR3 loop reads CASSLAGVVQGAFF. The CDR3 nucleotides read TGCGCCAGCAGCTTGGCCGGGGTAGTGCAAGGAGCTTTCTTT.

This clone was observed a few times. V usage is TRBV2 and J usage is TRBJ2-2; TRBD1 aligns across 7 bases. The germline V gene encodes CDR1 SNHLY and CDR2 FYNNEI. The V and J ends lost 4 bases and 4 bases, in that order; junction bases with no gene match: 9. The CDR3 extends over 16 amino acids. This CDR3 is CASSVITGATTGELFF. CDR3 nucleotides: TGTGCCAGCAGTGTTATCACAGGGGCCACCACCGGGGAGCTGTTTTTT. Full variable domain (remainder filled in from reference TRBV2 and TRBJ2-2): EPEVTQTPSHQVTQMGQEVILRCVPISNHLYFYWYRQILGQKVEFLVSFYNNEISEKSEIFDDQFSVERPDGSNFTLKIRSTKLEDSAMYFCASSVITGATTGELFFGEGSRLTVL.

CDR3 DNA sequence: TGCAGCTCCGGGATCTCCTACAATGAGCAGTTCTTC. As protein: CSSGISYNEQFF. The V and J genes are TRBV29-1 and TRBJ2-1; D possibly corresponds to TRBD2 (5 bases). Germline CDR1 and CDR2: SQVTM and ANQGSEA. This CDR3 contains 12 residues. Trimming removed 8 bases at V and 0 bases at J, with 8 bases between.

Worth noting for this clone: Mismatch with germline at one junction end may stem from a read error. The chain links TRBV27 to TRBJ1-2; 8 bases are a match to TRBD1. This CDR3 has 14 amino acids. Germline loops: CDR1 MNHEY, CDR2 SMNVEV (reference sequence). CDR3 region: CASSLNGQGLRLFF. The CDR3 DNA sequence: TGTGCCAGCAGTTTGAACGGACAGGGTCTCCGTTTGTTTTTC.

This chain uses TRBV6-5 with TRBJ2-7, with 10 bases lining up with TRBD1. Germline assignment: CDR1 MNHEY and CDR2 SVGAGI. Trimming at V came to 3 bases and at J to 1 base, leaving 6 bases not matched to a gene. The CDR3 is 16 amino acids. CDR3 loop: CASSYRQGARSYEQYF. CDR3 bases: TGTGCCAGCAGTTATAGACAGGGGGCCCGATCCTACGAGCAGTACTTC.

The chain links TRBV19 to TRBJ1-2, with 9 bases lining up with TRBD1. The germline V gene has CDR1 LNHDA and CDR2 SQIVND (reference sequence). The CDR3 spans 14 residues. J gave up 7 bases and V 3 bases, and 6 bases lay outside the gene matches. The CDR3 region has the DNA TGTGCCAGTAGTATCCGGGACAGGGTCGGTGGCTACACCTTC. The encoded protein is CASSIRDRVGGYTF.

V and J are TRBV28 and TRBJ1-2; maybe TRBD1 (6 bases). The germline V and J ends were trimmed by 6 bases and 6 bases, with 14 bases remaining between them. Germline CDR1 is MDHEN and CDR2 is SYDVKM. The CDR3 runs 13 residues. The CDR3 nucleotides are TGTGCCAGCAGATTGTGGGGGGGGCATGGCTACACCTTC. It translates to CASRLWGGHGYTF.

Here the CDR3 DNA reads TGCGCCAGCAGCTTAAGTGCTGGGCTCAATCAGCCCCAGCATTTT. Amino acid sequence: CASSLSAGLNQPQHF. This chain connects TRBV5-1 to TRBJ1-5; D unclear. The CDR3 is 15 amino acids. Germline assignment: CDR1 SGHRS and CDR2 YFSETQ. The V and J ends lost 2 bases and 3 bases respectively, with 12 bases between them.

The DNA of the CDR3 is TGCGCCAGCGAGACAGGGGCTGGGGCCAACGTCCTGACTTTC. Translation: CASETGAGANVLTF. This chain links TRBV5-1 with TRBJ2-6, with 8 positions matching TRBD1. Unmatched junction bases numbered 2, after V lost 7 bases and J lost 2 bases. CDR3 length equals 14 residues. Looked up from germline, CDR1 is SGHRS and CDR2 is YFSETQ. The full variable domain, rest sourced from reference TRBV5-1 and TRBJ2-6, is KAGVTQTPRYLIKTRGQQVTLSCSPISGHRSVSWYQQTPGQGLQFLFEYFSETQRNKGNFPGRFSGRQFSNSRSEMNVSTLELGDSALYLCASETGAGANVLTFGAGSRLTVL.